This T cell receptor beta chain was found in a study of blood T cell repertoires in COVID-19. In the study overall: Nucleic acid was either cDNA or gDNA, and it came from T cells, B-cell-depleted T cells, or PBMCs.

Looked up from germline, CDR1 is LNHNV and CDR2 is YYDKDF (reference sequence). This CDR3 has 18 amino acids. With 4 bases removed from V and 2 bases from J, the gap between germline ends came to 21 bases. Method: immunoSEQ multiplex PCR; TCRdb's copy keeps in-frame clones and lacks some. The table has about 250,000 clones, around 85% seen once; the top ten hold 0.87%. This clone was counted a single time. The rearrangement uses TRBV15 and TRBJ2-1, with D perhaps TRBD2 (6 bases). This TCR was sampled from a human donor with COVID-19, enrolled during active disease. The donor label of this sample is uncertain. Input material: peripheral blood. The CDR3 spells CATSKGLATSLTYNEQFF. CDR3 DNA sequence: TGTGCCACCAGCAAAGGTCTAGCGACATCCCTTACCTACAATGAGCAGTTCTTC.